A selection of T cell receptor beta chains follows, all from one sample in a study of blood T cell repertoires in COVID-19. Sequencing used immunoSEQ multiplex PCR; TCRdb keeps in-frame clones, though not all of them. This sample has tens of thousands of clones, with around 82% found just once. The source material was peripheral blood. The receptors were sampled from a woman aged 55-69 years with acute or convalescent COVID-19. CDR3s include the opening cysteine and the closing phenylalanine or tryptophan. D genes are given only for firm matches. Not every row has a clone size; where given, it reads once, few, many or a size class.

-,TRBV3-1/TRBV3-2,-,TRBJ2-5,CASSLGAEYQETQYF,TGTGCCAGCAGTCTAGGCGCGGAGTACCAAGAGACCCAGTACTTC
-,TRBV7-2,TRBD1,TRBJ2-7,CASSHGTASYEQYF,TGTGCCAGCAGCCATGGGACAGCCTCCTACGAGCAGTACTTC
-,TRBV29-1,TRBD1,TRBJ2-5,CSVEPQGASIAYKETQYF,TGCAGCGTTGAACCACAGGGGGCGAGTATCGCGTACAAAGAGACCCAGTACTTC
-,TRBV11-2,-,TRBJ1-1,CASSKRAGEKTEAFF,TGTGCCAGCAGCAAAAGGGCGGGGGAGAAAACTGAAGCTTTCTTT
-,TRBV13,-,TRBJ1-1,CASRANRGEAFF,TGTGCCAGCAGAGCCAACCGGGGTGAAGCTTTCTTT
-,TRBV24-1,-,TRBJ1-1,CATSSGTSEAFF,TGTGCCACCAGTTCCGGGACATCTGAAGCTTTCTTT
-,TRBV6-6,-,TRBJ1-5,CASTLQGYDQPQHF,TGTGCCAGCACCCTACAGGGATACGATCAGCCCCAGCATTTT
-,TRBV30,-,TRBJ2-3,CAWSRGRGPTDTQYF,TGTGCCTGGAGCCGCGGGCGGGGGCCCACAGATACGCAGTATTTT
-,TRBV7-2,TRBD1,TRBJ2-3,CASSLDRGRDTQYF,TGTGCCAGCAGCTTAGACAGGGGCCGAGATACGCAGTATTTT
-,TRBV5-4,-,TRBJ2-1,CASSLEPGIEQFF,TGTGCCAGCAGCTTGGAACCAGGGATTGAGCAGTTCTTC
-,TRBV7-2,-,TRBJ2-7,CASSFEDFGIQYF,TGTGCCAGCAGCTTTGAGGACTTTGGGATTCAGTACTTC
-,TRBV30,TRBD1,TRBJ1-1,CAWERGRNTEAFF,TGTGCCTGGGAGAGGGGGCGGAACACTGAAGCTTTCTTT
-,TRBV5-1,-,TRBJ2-3,CASSLLAHRTIGTQYF,TGCGCCAGCAGCTTGTTGGCTCATCGGACTATCGGTACGCAGTATTTT
-,TRBV11-2,-,TRBJ1-1,CASSSMGRRAHTEAFF,TGTGCCAGCAGCTCCATGGGCAGGCGGGCACACACTGAAGCTTTCTTT
few,TRBV19,TRBD2,TRBJ2-3,CASRKKGTSGANTDTQYF,TGTGCCAGTAGGAAGAAAGGGACTAGCGGGGCGAACACAGATACGCAGTATTTT
few,TRBV6-5,-,TRBJ1-5,CASIEGRGDQPQHF,TGTGCCAGCATAGAGGGTCGTGGGGATCAGCCCCAGCATTTT
-,TRBV2,TRBD2,TRBJ2-2,CASSERLAGNTGELFF,TGTGCCAGCAGTGAACGGCTAGCGGGGAACACCGGGGAGCTGTTTTTT
-,TRBV7-2,TRBD2,TRBJ2-2,CASSLDWASGRAGELFF,TGTGCCAGCAGCTTAGACTGGGCTAGCGGGAGGGCCGGGGAGCTGTTTTTT
-,TRBV5-1,-,TRBJ2-7,CASSLEGLEGEQYF,TGCGCCAGCAGCTTGGAAGGTTTGGAGGGCGAGCAGTACTTC
-,TRBV7-2,-,TRBJ2-5,CASSPRDSQETQYF,TGTGCCAGCAGCCCGAGGGACTCGCAAGAGACCCAGTACTTC
many,TRBV7-9,TRBD1,TRBJ2-7,CASSPSDRDEQYF,TGTGCCAGCAGCCCGTCCGACAGGGACGAGCAGTACTTC
-,TRBV27,-,TRBJ2-7,CASKDRTYEQYF,TGTGCCAGCAAAGACAGGACCTACGAGCAGTACTTC
-,TRBV5-4,TRBD2,TRBJ2-1,CASSFKLAGGPADEQFF,TGTGCCAGCAGCTTTAAACTAGCGGGAGGCCCCGCCGATGAGCAGTTCTTC
-,TRBV14,TRBD1,TRBJ2-7,CASSQGRGPYSYEQYF,TGTGCCAGCAGCCAAGGAAGGGGGCCCTACTCCTACGAGCAGTACTTC
-,TRBV5-4,-,TRBJ1-3,CASSSDSSGNTIYF,TGTGCCAGCAGCTCGGACAGCTCTGGAAACACCATATATTTT
-,TRBV11-2,-,TRBJ2-2,CASSSGFTGELFF,TGTGCCAGCAGCTCGGGGTTCACCGGGGAGCTGTTTTTT
-,TRBV6-5,-,TRBJ1-2,CASSPDRANYGYTF,TGTGCCAGTAGTCCGGACAGAGCTAACTATGGCTACACCTTC
-,TRBV4-2,TRBD2,TRBJ2-1,CASSQGSGGNNNEQFF,TGTGCCAGCAGCCAAGGGTCGGGGGGGAATAACAATGAGCAGTTCTTC
-,TRBV9,-,TRBJ1-3,CASSVAPGKSGNTIYF,TGTGCCAGCAGCGTAGCTCCAGGGAAGTCTGGAAACACCATATATTTT
-,TRBV6-5,-,TRBJ1-2,CASSTSDIVYTF,-
-,TRBV18,TRBD1,TRBJ1-1,CASSPRTGRTEAFF,TGTGCCAGCTCACCGAGGACAGGGAGAACTGAAGCTTTCTTT
-,TRBV13,-,TRBJ1-1,CASSLHAGVNTEAFF,TGTGCCAGCAGCTTACATGCGGGGGTGAACACTGAAGCTTTCTTT
-,TRBV12-3/TRBV12-4,-,TRBJ1-1,CASSLMGATEAFF,TGTGCCAGCAGTTTAATGGGGGCCACTGAAGCTTTCTTT
-,TRBV5-1,TRBD2,TRBJ2-1,CASSRRGTGTSGPPGRSYNEQFF,TGCGCCAGCAGCCGCAGGGGGACTGGGACTAGCGGACCCCCCGGCCGCTCCTACAATGAGCAGTTCTTC
-,TRBV11-2,-,TRBJ1-2,CASSLSVGAGVQANYGYTF,TGTGCCAGCAGCTTATCCGTAGGAGCAGGGGTACAGGCTAACTATGGCTACACCTTC
-,TRBV20-1,-,TRBJ2-7,CSASPLSYSGEQYF,TGCAGTGCTAGTCCCCTGTCCTACTCCGGGGAGCAGTACTTC
-,TRBV11-3,TRBD2,TRBJ2-7,CASSSRGLAGDYEQYF,TGTGCCAGCAGCTCTCGCGGACTAGCGGGGGACTACGAGCAGTACTTC
-,TRBV7-2,-,TRBJ1-1,CASSPPGVVTNTEAFF,TGTGCCAGCAGCCCACCAGGGGTGGTAACCAACACTGAAGCTTTCTTT
-,TRBV7-9,TRBD1,TRBJ1-5,CASSLQGDQPQHF,TGTGCCAGCAGCTTACAGGGGGATCAGCCCCAGCATTTT
once,TRBV9,TRBD1,TRBJ1-2,CASSRGTAENYGYTF,TGTGCCAGCAGCCGAGGGACAGCCGAAAATTATGGCTACACCTTC
-,TRBV2,-,TRBJ2-2,CASSWRGELFF,TGTGCCAGCAGTTGGCGGGGGGAGCTGTTTTTT
-,TRBV19,-,TRBJ1-1,CASSINFNTEAFF,TGTGCCAGTAGTATTAATTTTAACACTGAAGCTTTCTTT
-,TRBV5-6,TRBD1,TRBJ2-2,CASSLLGQGTGELFF,TGTGCCAGCAGCTTGTTGGGACAGGGAACCGGGGAGCTGTTTTTT
-,TRBV6-2/TRBV6-3,TRBD2,TRBJ2-1,CASSSRGGSGSYNEQFF,TGTGCCAGCAGTTCCCGGGGGGGTAGCGGGTCCTACAATGAGCAGTTCTTC
-,TRBV5-1,TRBD1,TRBJ1-5,CASSPGTDINQPQHF,TGCGCCAGCAGCCCCGGGACAGACATCAATCAGCCCCAGCATTTT
-,TRBV11-3,-,TRBJ2-7,CASSPSGYEQYF,TGTGCCAGCAGCCCCTCCGGTTACGAGCAGTACTTC
-,TRBV6-5,TRBD2,TRBJ2-2,CASSSLGGSGAGELFF,TGTGCCAGCAGTTCCCTGGGCGGGAGTGGGGCCGGGGAGCTGTTTTTT
-,TRBV7-9,-,TRBJ1-1,CASSPQPGQAFF,TGTGCCAGCAGCCCGCAGCCAGGGCAAGCTTTCTTT
-,TRBV7-9,-,TRBJ1-1,CASSLSWQNTEAFF,TGTGCCAGCAGCTTAAGTTGGCAGAACACTGAAGCTTTCTTT
-,TRBV5-1,-,TRBJ1-5,CASSADRPNQPQHF,TGCGCCAGCAGCGCGGACAGACCCAATCAGCCCCAGCATTTT